A selection of T cell receptor beta chains follows, all from one sample in a study of T cell repertoires in cytomegalovirus infection. MiXCR was run by TCRdb on the reads, yielding one entry per CDR3 protein. There are fewer than 700,000 distinct CDR3 sequences in the sample; roughly 26% occur only once, and 8% lies in the top ten. Sample: CD8+ T cells from PBMCs. The source of these receptors is a human donor in good health (CMV status not recorded). Some clones in this sample may be carry-over from other donors' samples. Both conserved end residues are part of each CDR3. A D gene is named only where the DNA matches it firmly. The size entry is marked missing in some rows and otherwise reads once, few, many or a size class.

d_call: NA; j_call: TRBJ1-1; v_call: TRBV29-1; clone_size: NA; cdr3_aa: CSVEPMNTEAFF; cdr3_nt: TGCAGCGTTGAACCAATGAACACTGAAGCTTTCTTT
d_call: NA; j_call: TRBJ2-3; v_call: TRBV6-4; clone_size: many; cdr3_aa: CASSEDGLGTDTQYF; cdr3_nt: TGTGCCAGCAGTGAAGACGGATTGGGCACAGATACGCAGTATTTT
d_call: TRBD1; j_call: TRBJ1-2; v_call: TRBV28; clone_size: NA; cdr3_aa: CASSLWRTGETRGYTF; cdr3_nt: TGTGCCAGCAGTTTATGGCGGACAGGGGAGACTCGTGGCTACACCTTC
d_call: TRBD1; j_call: TRBJ2-3; v_call: TRBV20-1; clone_size: few; cdr3_aa: CSAILRQGISTDTQYF; cdr3_nt: TGCAGTGCCATCCTTCGACAGGGGATTAGCACAGATACGCAGTATTTT
d_call: NA; j_call: TRBJ2-1; v_call: TRBV27; clone_size: NA; cdr3_aa: CASRNRSLIYNEQFF; cdr3_nt: TGTGCCAGCAGGAACAGGAGCCTAATTTACAATGAGCAGTTCTTC
d_call: NA; j_call: TRBJ2-2; v_call: TRBV29-1; clone_size: NA; cdr3_aa: CSVQLTGELFF; cdr3_nt: TGCAGCGTACAACTCACCGGGGAGCTGTTTTTT
d_call: TRBD1; j_call: TRBJ2-1; v_call: TRBV29-1; clone_size: NA; cdr3_aa: CSVAAGGSYNEQFF; cdr3_nt: TGCAGCGTCGCAGCAGGGGGTTCGTACAATGAGCAGTTCTTC
d_call: NA; j_call: TRBJ1-2; v_call: TRBV28; clone_size: once; cdr3_aa: CASTVGYYGYTF; cdr3_nt: TGTGCCAGCACCGTAGGCTACTATGGCTACACCTTC
d_call: NA; j_call: TRBJ1-1; v_call: TRBV29-1; clone_size: NA; cdr3_aa: CSVLGRNTEAFF; cdr3_nt: TGCAGCGTCCTGGGGAGGAACACTGAAGCTTTCTTT
d_call: TRBD2; j_call: TRBJ2-7; v_call: TRBV14; clone_size: few; cdr3_aa: CASRLGGDYEQYF; cdr3_nt: TGTGCCAGCCGATTGGGGGGGGACTACGAGCAGTACTTC
d_call: TRBD2; j_call: TRBJ2-1; v_call: TRBV28; clone_size: NA; cdr3_aa: CASSLLRGRDNEQFF; cdr3_nt: TGTGCCAGCAGTTTATTGCGGGGGAGGGACAATGAGCAGTTCTTC
d_call: NA; j_call: TRBJ2-5; v_call: TRBV3-1; clone_size: NA; cdr3_aa: CASSQDQHETQYF; cdr3_nt: TGTGCCAGCAGCCAAGATCAACACGAGACCCAGTACTTC
d_call: TRBD1; j_call: TRBJ2-2; v_call: TRBV19; clone_size: NA; cdr3_aa: CASSLSPGTGDSGELIF; cdr3_nt: TGTGCCAGTAGCCTCTCTCCCGGGACAGGGGACTCCGGGGAGCTGATTTTT
d_call: TRBD1; j_call: TRBJ1-4; v_call: TRBV2; clone_size: NA; cdr3_aa: CASRERGQGELTGLFF; cdr3_nt: TGTGCCAGCAGAGAAAGAGGACAGGGAGAACTAACGGGACTGTTTTTT
d_call: NA; j_call: TRBJ1-4; v_call: TRBV7-2; clone_size: many; cdr3_aa: CASSPVSATNEKLFF; cdr3_nt: TGTGCCAGCAGCCCCGTCAGTGCAACTAATGAAAAACTGTTTTTT
d_call: NA; j_call: TRBJ1-1; v_call: TRBV28; clone_size: few; cdr3_aa: CASRVLRVENTEAFF; cdr3_nt: TGTGCCAGCAGGGTCCTTAGGGTAGAGAACACTGAAGCTTTCTTT
d_call: TRBD1; j_call: TRBJ1-1; v_call: TRBV7-9; clone_size: NA; cdr3_aa: CASSLTGQGIMNTEAFF; cdr3_nt: TGTGCCAGCAGCTTAACCGGACAGGGGATCATGAACACTGAAGCTTTCTTT
d_call: TRBD1; j_call: TRBJ2-3; v_call: TRBV28; clone_size: NA; cdr3_aa: CANSLARQGAKDTQYF; cdr3_nt: TGTGCCAACAGTTTAGCACGACAGGGGGCTAAAGATACGCAGTATTTT
d_call: NA; j_call: TRBJ1-1; v_call: TRBV4-3; clone_size: NA; cdr3_aa: CASSQDREAYTEAFF; cdr3_nt: TGCGCCAGCAGCCAAGACAGGGAAGCGTACACTGAAGCTTTCTTT
d_call: TRBD1; j_call: TRBJ1-1; v_call: TRBV7-9; clone_size: many; cdr3_aa: CASSSPTGITEAFF; cdr3_nt: TGTGCCAGCAGCTCCCCGACAGGGATCACTGAAGCTTTCTTT
d_call: NA; j_call: TRBJ2-5; v_call: TRBV9; clone_size: few; cdr3_aa: CASSSGPGQGETQYF; cdr3_nt: TGTGCCAGCAGCTCGGGACCGGGGCAAGGGGAGACCCAGTACTTC
d_call: TRBD1; j_call: TRBJ2-4; v_call: TRBV24-1; clone_size: NA; cdr3_aa: CATSDRQGSTKNIQYF; cdr3_nt: TGTGCCACCAGTGATCGACAGGGGTCCACCAAAAACATTCAGTACTTC
d_call: TRBD1; j_call: TRBJ2-7; v_call: TRBV7-8; clone_size: many; cdr3_aa: CASNPTGQGSYEQYF; cdr3_nt: TGTGCCAGCAACCCGACCGGACAGGGATCATACGAGCAGTACTTC
d_call: NA; j_call: TRBJ2-1; v_call: TRBV14; clone_size: NA; cdr3_aa: CASSSLNPGSDNEGQFF; cdr3_nt: TGTGCCAGCAGCAGTTTAAACCCTGGATCAGACAATGAGGGTCAGTTCTTC
d_call: NA; j_call: TRBJ2-1; v_call: TRBV6-2/TRBV6-3; clone_size: NA; cdr3_aa: CVSSYKREQFF; cdr3_nt: TGTGTCAGCAGCTACAAACGGGAGCAGTTCTTC
d_call: NA; j_call: TRBJ2-7; v_call: TRBV7-2; clone_size: NA; cdr3_aa: CANSLISYEQYF; cdr3_nt: TGTGCCAACAGCTTAATCTCCTACGAGCAGTACTTC
d_call: TRBD2; j_call: TRBJ2-2; v_call: TRBV29-1; clone_size: few; cdr3_aa: CSVRLAGLNTGELFF; cdr3_nt: TGCAGCGTTAGACTAGCGGGCTTGAACACCGGGGAGCTGTTTTTT
d_call: NA; j_call: TRBJ2-7; v_call: TRBV10-2; clone_size: NA; cdr3_aa: CASKEGAYEQYF; cdr3_nt: TGCGCCAGCAAGGAGGGAGCCTACGAGCAGTACTTC
d_call: NA; j_call: TRBJ1-5; v_call: TRBV12-3/TRBV12-4; clone_size: few; cdr3_aa: CASSPRQVNQPQHF; cdr3_nt: TGTGCCAGCAGTCCACGACAGGTCAATCAGCCCCAGCATTTT
d_call: NA; j_call: TRBJ1-2; v_call: TRBV6-1; clone_size: many; cdr3_aa: CASSEPDTESWFNGYTF; cdr3_nt: TGTGCCAGCAGTGAACCTGACACCGAGAGTTGGTTCAATGGCTACACCTTC
d_call: NA; j_call: TRBJ2-1; v_call: TRBV5-5; clone_size: few; cdr3_aa: CASSLALAINEQFF; cdr3_nt: TGTGCCAGCAGCTTGGCCCTAGCGATCAATGAGCAGTTCTTC
d_call: NA; j_call: TRBJ2-1; v_call: TRBV12-3/TRBV12-4; clone_size: NA; cdr3_aa: CASRWINEQFF; cdr3_nt: TGTGCCAGCAGGTGGATAAATGAGCAGTTCTTC
d_call: NA; j_call: TRBJ1-1; v_call: TRBV7-2; clone_size: many; cdr3_aa: CASSSADTGYTEAFF; cdr3_nt: TGTGCCAGCAGCTCAGCCGATACAGGGTACACTGAAGCTTTCTTT
d_call: TRBD2; j_call: TRBJ2-1; v_call: TRBV7-9; clone_size: NA; cdr3_aa: CASTLAGAPPYNEQFF; cdr3_nt: TGTGCCAGCACTCTAGCGGGGGCCCCTCCCTACAATGAGCAGTTCTTC
d_call: NA; j_call: TRBJ2-2; v_call: TRBV7-9; clone_size: NA; cdr3_aa: CASSPWMDTGELFF; cdr3_nt: TGTGCCAGCAGCCCGTGGATGGACACCGGGGAGCTGTTTTTT
d_call: NA; j_call: TRBJ2-2; v_call: TRBV20-1; clone_size: NA; cdr3_aa: CSGSGTSNTGELFF; cdr3_nt: TGCAGTGGTTCCGGGACATCGAACACCGGGGAGCTGTTTTTT
d_call: NA; j_call: TRBJ2-7; v_call: TRBV12-3/TRBV12-4; clone_size: few; cdr3_aa: CASSGGGGFAYEQYF; cdr3_nt: TGTGCCAGCAGTGGAGGAGGAGGCTTCGCCTACGAGCAGTACTTC
d_call: NA; j_call: TRBJ1-2; v_call: TRBV28; clone_size: NA; cdr3_aa: CASSFSQEWVYGYTF; cdr3_nt: TGTGCCAGCAGTTTCTCTCAGGAGTGGGTCTATGGCTACACCTTC
d_call: NA; j_call: TRBJ1-1; v_call: TRBV5-1; clone_size: NA; cdr3_aa: CASSLPEAEAFF; cdr3_nt: TGCGCCAGCAGCCTCCCGGAGGCTGAAGCTTTCTTT
d_call: TRBD1; j_call: TRBJ2-3; v_call: TRBV12-3/TRBV12-4; clone_size: NA; cdr3_aa: CASTPGQEGTDTQYF; cdr3_nt: TGTGCCAGCACACCGGGACAGGAGGGTACAGATACGCAGTATTTT
d_call: NA; j_call: TRBJ2-2; v_call: TRBV27; clone_size: NA; cdr3_aa: CASSFGVFNGELFF; cdr3_nt: TGTGCCAGCAGTTTCGGGGTATTCAACGGGGAGCTGTTTTTT
d_call: NA; j_call: TRBJ2-6; v_call: TRBV6-6; clone_size: NA; cdr3_aa: CASSYSIGSGANVLTF; cdr3_nt: TGTGCCAGCAGTTACTCGATTGGGTCTGGGGCCAACGTCCTGACTTTC
d_call: NA; j_call: TRBJ2-1; v_call: TRBV6-1; clone_size: NA; cdr3_aa: CASRGAGYPGGEQFF; cdr3_nt: TGTGCCAGCAGAGGTGCTGGATACCCTGGGGGTGAGCAGTTCTTC
d_call: NA; j_call: TRBJ2-1; v_call: TRBV28; clone_size: few; cdr3_aa: CASSLYPSPYNEQFF; cdr3_nt: TGTGCCAGCAGTTTATATCCCTCACCCTACAATGAGCAGTTCTTC